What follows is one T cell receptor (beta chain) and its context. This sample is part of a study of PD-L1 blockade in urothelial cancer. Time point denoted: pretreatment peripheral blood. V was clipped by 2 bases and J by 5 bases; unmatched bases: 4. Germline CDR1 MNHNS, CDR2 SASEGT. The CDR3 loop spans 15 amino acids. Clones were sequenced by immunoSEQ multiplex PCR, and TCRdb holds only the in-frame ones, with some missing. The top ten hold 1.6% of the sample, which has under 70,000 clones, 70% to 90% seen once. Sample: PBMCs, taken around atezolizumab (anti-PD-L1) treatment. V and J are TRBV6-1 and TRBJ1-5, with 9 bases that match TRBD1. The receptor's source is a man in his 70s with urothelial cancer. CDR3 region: CASSERTGAHQPQHF. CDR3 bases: TGTGCCAGCAGTGAAAGGACAGGGGCCCATCAGCCCCAGCATTTT.